Following are 9 T cell receptor beta chains from one sample sequenced in a study of blood T cell repertoires in COVID-19. This table comes from immunoSEQ multiplex PCR, and its TCRdb copy is limited to in-frame clones, with some not included. The sample lists 110,000 or so clones, over 65% occurring once. The specimen was peripheral blood. All receptors come from a man aged 65 to 79 with acute or convalescent COVID-19.

The genes are TRBV10-1 and TRBJ2-7; D gene unclear. Germline CDR1 is WNHNN and CDR2 is SYGVQD (reference sequence). CDR3 length: 12 residues. Trimming stripped 3 bases from V and 6 bases from J, with 9 bases between. CDR3 sequence: CASSEWAAEQYF. CDR3 nucleotides: TGCGCCAGCAGTGAATGGGCTGCCGAGCAGTACTTC.

The V and J genes are TRBV4-3 and TRBJ1-4; TRBD1 might be the D (6 bases). The CDR3 totals 14 residues. V gave up 4 bases and J gave up 8 bases, with 14 bases separating them. CDR1 is LGHNA and CDR2 is YSLEER in the germline V gene. CDR3 in DNA: TGCGCCAGCAGCCCCGGCGCAGGGGTCGAAAAACTGTTTTTT. It encodes CASSPGAGVEKLFF.

Turning to this clone: The sample carries other DNA sequences with the same CDR3. V usage is TRBV18 and J usage is TRBJ1-1; 9 bases map to TRBD1. V was pared by 5 bases and J by 2 bases, with 3 bases of the junction left unmatched. CDR1 is KGHSH, CDR2 LQKENI, per germline. The CDR3 extends over 14 amino acids. For the CDR3, the DNA is TGTGCCAGCTCAGAGGGACAGGGAAACACTGAAGCTTTCTTT. Amino acid sequence: CASSEGQGNTEAFF.

The gene calls are TRBV27 and TRBJ1-5; D remains unclear. The germline CDR1 and CDR2 sequences are MNHEY and SMNVEV (reference sequence). CDR3 length: 15 amino acids. The V and J ends lost 5 bases and 1 base respectively, with 12 bases between them. This CDR3 is CASSLEGISNQPQHF. For the CDR3, the DNA is TGTGCCAGCAGTCTAGAGGGTATCAGCAATCAGCCCCAGCATTTT.

The rearrangement uses TRBV29-1 and TRBJ1-2; D call uncertain. The CDR3 has 13 residues. Trimming shortened V by 4 bases and J by 7 bases, and 16 bases separated the two germline ends. The germline CDR1 and CDR2 sequences are SQVTM and ANQGSEA. This chain's CDR3 is CSVGSQHEGGYTF. DNA for the CDR3: TGCAGCGTTGGCAGTCAACACGAGGGTGGCTACACCTTC.

The gene calls are TRBV12-3 or TRBV12-4 and TRBJ1-1; D ambiguous. With 4 bases removed from V and 0 bases from J, the gap between germline ends came to 6 bases. This CDR3 comprises 13 residues. The CDR3 DNA follows: TGTGCCAGCAGTTCACAATTGAACACTGAAGCTTTCTTT. Translating it yields CASSSQLNTEAFF.

This clone has only one observation. This chain connects TRBV5-1 to TRBJ1-6, with 9 positions matching TRBD1. The CDR3 sequence is 15 residues long. V dropped 3 bases and J dropped 8; count of bases not matched to a gene: 6. Germline lookup yields CDR1 SGHRS and CDR2 YFSETQ. The DNA for the CDR3 is TGCGCCAGCAGCTCAGGGACAGGGCAGGATTCACCCCTCCACTTT. Translated: CASSSGTGQDSPLHF.

V and J are TRBV28 and TRBJ2-3, with 7 bases matching TRBD1. Germline CDR1 and CDR2: MDHEN and SYDVKM. The CDR3 is made up of 13 amino acids. V was pared by 8 bases and J by 1 base, with 3 bases of the junction left unmatched. The CDR3 DNA reads as TGTGCCAGCGTCACAGGGGGCACAGATACGCAGTATTTT. As protein: CASVTGGTDTQYF. The entire variable domain, with the rest obtained from reference TRBV28 and TRBJ2-3, is as follows: DVKVTQSSRYLVKRTGEKVFLECVQDMDHENMFWYRQDPGLGLRLIYFSYDVKMKEKGDIPEGYSVSREKKERFSLILESASTNQTSMYLCASVTGGTDTQYFGPGTRLTVL.

The chain carries TRBV9 and TRBJ2-5; 11 positions match TRBD1. This CDR3 has 16 amino acids. The germline V gene encodes CDR1 SGDLS and CDR2 YYNGEE. The trim removed 0 bases at V and 4 bases at J, leaving 5 bases unmatched. CDR3: CASSVVFGTGGETQYF. CDR3 in DNA: TGTGCCAGCAGCGTAGTATTCGGGACAGGGGGAGAGACCCAGTACTTC.